This T cell receptor beta chain was sequenced for a study of cytomegalovirus exposure and HLA in healthy donors. V dropped 4 bases and J dropped 8; count of bases not matched to a gene: 10. Looked up from germline, CDR1 is SEHNR and CDR2 is FQNEAQ (reference sequence). This CDR3 spans 15 amino acids. PCR was performed using 60 Vbeta and 13 Jbeta primers. TCRdb keeps only in-frame clones here, not all; method: immunoSEQ multiplex PCR. The sample holds roughly 72,000 clones, around 70% seen once. V is TRBV7-9 and J is TRBJ2-1; 8 nucleotides align to TRBD2. This TCR was sampled from a human donor in good health. Sequences were obtained from PBMCs. The CDR3 DNA follows: TGTGCCAGCAGCTGGGGACTAGAAGTACGCGATGAGCAGTTCTTC. Its protein is CASSWGLEVRDEQFF.